These T cell receptor beta chains were read from a single sample in a study of blood T cell repertoires in COVID-19. Sequenced by immunoSEQ multiplex PCR; TCRdb stores in-frame clones only, minus some. This sample yields a few hundred thousand clones, of which over 85% are seen a single time; more than 9.5% belongs to the top ten. Sequencing input: peripheral blood. These receptor sequences come from a woman in her 30s with COVID-19, enrolled during active disease. Each CDR3 is given with its conserved first and last residue. The D gene is left open where the match is weak. Clone size is shown for a subset of rows, as once, few, many or a class of expanded clone.

TRBJ2-3,15,.,TRBV5-6,.,CASTPGPGGTDTQYF,TGTGCCAGCACCCCCGGCCCAGGGGGCACAGATACGCAGTATTTT
TRBJ2-5,17,few,TRBV28,.,CASSFYPQDSLQETQYF,TGTGCCAGCAGTTTCTACCCCCAGGACAGCCTACAAGAGACCCAGTACTTC
TRBJ1-3,15,.,TRBV2,.,CASSETGGTGNTIYF,TGTGCCAGCAGTGAAACCGGGGGGACTGGAAACACCATATATTTT
TRBJ1-1,13,.,TRBV19,.,CASRVGQLTEAFF,TGTGCCAGTAGGGTCGGACAGTTGACTGAAGCTTTCTTT
TRBJ2-3,15,once,TRBV2,.,CASSEGGGPGDTQYF,TGTGCCAGCAGTGAAGGCGGGGGCCCAGGAGATACGCAGTATTTT
TRBJ2-4,16,.,TRBV2,TRBD1,CASSRQGSVAKNIQYF,TGTGCCAGCAGTCGACAGGGGTCGGTAGCCAAAAACATTCAGTACTTC
TRBJ1-2,13,.,TRBV7-2,TRBD1,CASSFRGQDGYTF,TGTGCCAGCAGCTTCAGGGGGCAGGATGGCTACACCTTC
TRBJ2-2,14,.,TRBV11-2,TRBD1,CASSLGQYTGELFF,TGTGCCAGCAGCTTGGGACAGTACACCGGGGAGCTGTTTTTT
TRBJ2-3,17,.,TRBV5-6,.,CASSLALGAMGTDTQYF,TGTGCCAGCAGCCTTGCGTTAGGAGCGATGGGCACAGATACGCAGTATTTT
TRBJ2-7,12,.,TRBV5-6,.,CASSLNAGEQYF,TGTGCCAGCAGCTTGAACGCAGGGGAGCAGTACTTC
TRBJ2-2,18,.,TRBV4-1,.,CASSQDRGLSRNTGELFF,TGCGCCAGCAGCCAAGATAGGGGGTTGTCTAGGAACACCGGGGAGCTGTTTTTT
TRBJ1-4,15,.,TRBV27,TRBD1,CASSWTGNPNEKLFF,TGTGCCAGCAGTTGGACAGGGAACCCTAATGAAAAACTGTTTTTT
TRBJ1-2,15,.,TRBV5-4,.,CASSFSTTTPYGYTF,TGTGCCAGCAGCTTCTCTACGACGACACCCTATGGCTACACCTTC
TRBJ2-1,15,.,TRBV3-1/TRBV3-2,TRBD2,CASSQAGGPWNEQFF,TGTGCCAGCAGCCAAGCGGGGGGGCCGTGGAATGAGCAGTTCTTC
TRBJ1-4,16,.,TRBV5-8,.,CASSLGHTATNEKLFF,TGTGCCAGCAGCTTGGGACATACTGCAACTAATGAAAAACTGTTTTTT
TRBJ1-1,13,once,TRBV6-5,.,CASSITGSAEAFF,TGTGCCAGCAGTATTACAGGGAGCGCTGAAGCTTTCTTT
TRBJ2-5,14,.,TRBV5-1,.,CASSTPGIQETQYF,TGCGCCAGCAGTACCCCGGGGATACAAGAGACCCAGTACTTC
TRBJ2-3,14,.,TRBV2,.,CASSLTGVTDTQYF,TGTGCCAGCAGTTTAACGGGGGTCACAGATACGCAGTATTTT
TRBJ1-5,15,.,TRBV19,.,CASSRHRGSGQPQHF,TGTGCCAGTAGTAGACATAGGGGGAGCGGTCAGCCCCAGCATTTT
TRBJ1-2,12,.,TRBV18,TRBD1,CASSPSGGGYTF,TGTGCCAGCTCACCATCAGGGGGCGGCTACACCTTC
TRBJ2-7,15,.,TRBV5-1,TRBD2,CASSLSTGGSYEQYF,TGCGCCAGCAGCTTGAGTACGGGGGGGTCCTACGAGCAGTACTTC
TRBJ2-5,15,.,TRBV5-1,TRBD2,CASSFGTSSGETQYF,TGCGCCAGCAGCTTTGGGACTAGCTCGGGGGAGACCCAGTACTTC
TRBJ1-6,14,.,TRBV9,.,CASSVEGLASPLHF,TGTGCCAGCAGCGTAGAAGGACTGGCTTCACCCCTCCACTTT
TRBJ2-3,15,.,TRBV11-2,.,CASSLDPHRWDTQYF,TGTGCCAGCAGCTTAGATCCCCACAGATGGGATACGCAGTATTTT
TRBJ1-5,14,.,TRBV13,.,CASRLAGNNQPQHF,TGTGCCAGCCGTCTGGCAGGGAACAATCAGCCCCAGCATTTT
TRBJ2-5,15,.,TRBV4-1,TRBD1,CASSQGTGGQETQYF,TGCGCCAGCAGCCAGGGGACAGGGGGCCAAGAGACCCAGTACTTC
TRBJ2-3,14,.,TRBV13,.,CASSLGADTDTQYF,TGTGCCAGCAGCTTAGGGGCCGACACAGATACGCAGTATTTT
TRBJ1-4,15,.,TRBV5-8,.,CASSQSRGAIEKLFF,TGTGCCAGCAGCCAATCACGGGGAGCCATTGAAAAACTGTTTTTT